The T cell receptor (beta chain) under discussion was sequenced for a study of blood T cell repertoires in COVID-19 (dated by TCRdb to 2020 to 2022). In terms of the full investigation: Collaborator samples came from the United States, Italy and Spain and covered acute and convalescent phases of COVID-19. The prospective study material was composed of cDNA or gDNA derived from T cells, B-cell-depleted T cells, or PBMCs. Subjects who had been exposed to COVID-19, were actively infected with it, or had recovered from it provided the deeply sampled blood TCRbeta repertoires that made up the dataset. The repertoires were released in a freely available public database intended as a resource for research on the immune response to SARS-CoV-2. Samples were obtained from the ongoing ImmuneRACE study (first 160 participants) and from 1,000 to 1,500 subjects provided by 6 global collaborators. The sample metadata nearly always contained a de-identified subject ID, COVID-19 status, age in years and sex. Where available, HLA class I and class II types were taken from metadata supplied by the sample provider and were not determined by assay-based typing.

Results the study describes overall, beyond this receptor: How much clinical and demographic metadata was included differed by source and by participant, and the metadata was provided uncurated.

The collaborating institutions used their own protocols to collect whole blood in K2EDTA tubes. For TCRbeta analysis, collaborator samples were shipped as frozen whole blood, as isolated PBMCs, or as DNA extracted from either sample type. V is trimmed back by 6 bases and J by 2 bases, and the junction contains 5 bases that no gene match accounts for. The CDR3 sequence holds 14 residues, the cysteine and phenylalanine included. CDR3 DNA is the only sequence kept; it has 42 bases, read in frame from the first base. Per the germline V gene, MNHEY is the CDR1 and SVGAGI is the CDR2. Remarks on this clone: What antigen it recognizes has not been identified. No base quality values were provided; no much bigger clone lies one nucleotide off.

The immunoSEQ Assay, a bias-controlled multiplex PCR, was used to amplify TCRbeta CDR3 regions from genomic DNA. The authors' analysis ran thus. The number of nucleated cells in each sample was estimated by amplification of reference gene primers within the assay. Sequence reads were collapsed and filtered to measure the absolute abundance of every unique TCRbeta CDR3 rearrangement. Productive Simpson clonality was computed per sample as the square root of Simpson's diversity index over productive rearrangements. In its TCRdb copy, this immuneACCESS table keeps in-frame sequences only and misses some clones. Where compared with another copy, unresolved V genes explain less than half of these, and the others have no known cause. V, J and clone size are taken as reported in that table, and D and trimming were inferred from the DNA itself. Across this sample there are 470,000 or so clones, with around 85% seen only once. Of the sample, 3% to 4% falls within the top ten clones.

The chain is assembled from TRBV6-5 and TRBJ2-7; 9 central nucleotides agree with TRBD1. The receptor was isolated from a human donor in a cohort sampled during active COVID-19. Sample: peripheral blood. CDR3 loop: CASRTGTGTYEQYF. The DNA is TGTGCCAGCAGGACCGGGACAGGGACCTACGAGCAGTACTTC.